The entry below describes one T cell receptor (beta chain). The antigen is not known. The germline V gene encodes CDR1 SGHRS and CDR2 YFSETQ. The CDR3 is made up of 15 amino acids. Trimming removed 2 bases from V and 8 bases from J; junction bases left unmatched: 11. The primer mix had 60 Vbeta and 13 Jbeta primers. Measured with immunoSEQ multiplex PCR; TCRdb has only the in-frame clones, and not every one. The sample yields about 120,000 clones, around 10% seen once. These data are taken from a study of cytomegalovirus exposure and HLA in healthy donors. General study points: Likely technical artifact: a cluster of highly shared sequence variants.

This chain joins TRBV5-1 and TRBJ2-3, with TRBD2 matching 7 bases. The sample was PBMCs. This receptor was identified in a man under 40 in good health and CMV-seronegative. This CDR3 reads CASSLEGGSLVTQYF. In DNA form, the CDR3 reads TGCGCCAGCAGCTTAGAGGGAGGGTCGTTAGTTACGCAGTATTTT. Full variable domain (outside the CDR3, taken from reference TRBV5-1 and TRBJ2-3): KAGVTQTPRYLIKTRGQQVTLSCSPISGHRSVSWYQQTPGQGLQFLFEYFSETQRNKGNFPGRFSGRQFSNSRSEMNVSTLELGDSALYLCASSLEGGSLVTQYFGPGTRLTVL.